Included here is one TCR beta chain sequence, with context. The antigen is undetermined. This sample was taken from a study of CD8+ T cells in alopecia areata. In the study overall: Each of the treated patients was given oral tofacitinib, 5 to 10 mg twice daily, for moderate-to-severe alopecia areata.

The CDR3 covers 15 residues. V trimming: 2 bases; J trimming: 3 bases; junction bases outside the gene matches: 7. The germline V gene encodes CDR1 KGHSH and CDR2 LQKENI. cDNA serving as the sequencing template came from extracted, reverse transcribed RNA. Using immunoSEQ multiplex PCR, the repertoire was profiled, and TCRdb retains in-frame clones only, with some absent. This table holds some 95,000 clones, around 44% found once. Study-wide results and caveats: Greater clonality was observed in lesional scalp samples, especially alopecia totalis/universalis, versus normal scalp.

The V gene is TRBV18, the J gene TRBJ2-7; 7 positions agree with TRBD1. This receptor was taken from a human donor with alopecia areata. What was sequenced was CD4+ T cells sorted from blood. The CDR3 region is CASSPMTGILYEQYF. CDR3 in DNA: TGTGCCAGCTCACCAATGACAGGGATTCTCTACGAGCAGTACTTC.